The T cell receptor (beta chain) described here comes from a study of CD8 T cells in Susac syndrome. CDR1 and CDR2 from the germline V gene are SGHRS and YFSETQ. CDR3 length: 17 amino acids. Trimming cost V 3 bases and J 7 bases, with 26 bases left between them. With random hexamers, about 0.45 to 1 ug RNA was reverse transcribed. MiXCR, applied by TCRdb to the immunoSEQ multiplex PCR reads, yields one record per CDR3 protein. The data hold more than 200,000 distinct CDR3 sequences, with 93% observed a single time. Sequencing of TCR beta drew on CD8+ and CD4+ T cells from blood. This chain uses TRBV5-1 with TRBJ2-7, with D perhaps matching TRBD1 or TRBD2 (7 bases each). This sequence was found in a human donor with multiple sclerosis. Sequenced input: CD4+ T cells from PBMCs. In DNA, the CDR3 is TGCGCCAGCAGCTGGGGGGGAGGGGGCGCGGCAGCTGAAGAGCAGTACTTC. It specifies CASSWGGGGAAAEEQYF.